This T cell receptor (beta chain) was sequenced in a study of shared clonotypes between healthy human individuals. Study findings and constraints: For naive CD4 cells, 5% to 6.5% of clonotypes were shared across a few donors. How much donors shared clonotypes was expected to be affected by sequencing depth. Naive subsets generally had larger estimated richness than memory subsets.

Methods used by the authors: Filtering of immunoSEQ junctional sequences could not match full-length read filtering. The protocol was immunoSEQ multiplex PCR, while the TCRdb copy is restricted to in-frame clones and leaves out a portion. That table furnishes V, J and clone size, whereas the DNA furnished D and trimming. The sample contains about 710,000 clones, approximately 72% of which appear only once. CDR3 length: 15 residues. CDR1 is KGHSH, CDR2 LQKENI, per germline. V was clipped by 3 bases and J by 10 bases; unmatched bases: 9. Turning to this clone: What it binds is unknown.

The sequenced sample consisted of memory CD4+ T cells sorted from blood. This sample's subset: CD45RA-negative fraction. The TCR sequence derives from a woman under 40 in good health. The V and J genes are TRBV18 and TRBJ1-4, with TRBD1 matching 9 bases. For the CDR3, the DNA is TGTGCCAGCTCACCCGGACAGGGGAATTTCGGAAAACTGTTTTTT. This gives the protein CASSPGQGNFGKLFF.